Listed below are T cell receptor beta chains from one sample, sequenced in a study of PD-1 and CTLA-4 blockade in melanoma. Sequenced by immunoSEQ multiplex PCR; TCRdb stores in-frame clones only, minus some. The sample holds 28,000 or so clones; less than 95% are singletons and the top ten take approximately 8.6%. This sample comprised CD8+ T cells from peripheral blood, obtained from a patient given anti-PD-1 treatment. These receptors originate from a human donor with melanoma. The CDR3 runs from the conserved cysteine through the conserved F or W. The order of the fields is CDR3 length, D gene, V gene, J gene, clone size, CDR3 DNA, CDR3 protein. D genes are given only for firm matches. Size tells how often a clone was seen (once, few, many) or the class of an expanded clone, and some rows leave it out.

15	TRBD1	TRBV7-8	TRBJ2-5	NA	TGTGCCAGCAGCTTAGGAACAGGGGGCCGAGAGACCCAGTACTTC	CASSLGTGGRETQYF
16	NA	TRBV6-1	TRBJ2-7	NA	TGTGCCAGCAGTGAGGGCAGGGGACCGATCCCCTACGAGCAGTACTTC	CASSEGRGPIPYEQYF
13	NA	TRBV28	TRBJ1-5	NA	TGTGCCACTACGGCAGGCGGCAATCAGCCCCAGCATTTT	CATTAGGNQPQHF
12	NA	TRBV7-9	TRBJ1-1	NA	TGTGTCTCGAGGAGGGGGGACACTGAAGCTTTCTTT	CVSRRGDTEAFF
17	NA	TRBV13	TRBJ2-3	NA	TGTGCCAGCAGCTTAGGCTTGGACACCTCTAGCACAGATACGCAGTATTTT	CASSLGLDTSSTDTQYF
15	TRBD2	TRBV28	TRBJ2-3	NA	TGTGCCAGCAGTTGGACTAGCGCGAGCACAGATACGCAGTATTTT	CASSWTSASTDTQYF
14	NA	TRBV5-1	TRBJ2-7	NA	TGCGCCAGCAGCTTGGACATCGGGGCCTACGAGCAGTACTTC	CASSLDIGAYEQYF
13	NA	TRBV7-9	TRBJ2-5	NA	TGTGCCAGCAGCTTATTTGGAAAAGAGACCCAGTACTTC	CASSLFGKETQYF
15	NA	TRBV7-3	TRBJ2-7	NA	TGTGCCAGCAGCTTAACCGGATGGGAGTTGGACGAGCAGTACTTC	CASSLTGWELDEQYF
17	TRBD1	TRBV6-6	TRBJ1-1	NA	TGTGCCAGCAGTCAGGGACAGGGGGCATTTATGAACACTGAAGCTTTCTTT	CASSQGQGAFMNTEAFF
15	NA	TRBV19	TRBJ1-5	NA	TGTGCCAGTAGTATGACAGATTATAGCAATCAGCCCCAGCATTTT	CASSMTDYSNQPQHF
16	NA	TRBV6-1	TRBJ1-4	NA	TGTGCCAGCAGTGAATCACCCGCCAGGGCCGATGAAAAACTGTTTTTT	CASSESPARADEKLFF
14	TRBD2	TRBV7-8	TRBJ2-7	NA	TGTGCCAGCAGCTCAGGACTAGCGGGAGACGAGCAGTACTTC	CASSSGLAGDEQYF
15	NA	TRBV6-5	TRBJ2-4	NA	TGTGCCAGCAGTCCTTCCTCTGGAGCCAAAAACATTCAGTACTTC	CASSPSSGAKNIQYF
16	NA	TRBV6-5	TRBJ1-4	NA	TGTGCCAGCAGCTACGTCGCGGGGACAACTAATGAAAAACTGTTTTTT	CASSYVAGTTNEKLFF
15	NA	TRBV7-8	TRBJ2-3	NA	TGTGCCAGCAGCTTAGGCGCCTCCGACGCAGATACGCAGTATTTT	CASSLGASDADTQYF
15	TRBD1	TRBV7-9	TRBJ2-7	NA	TGTGCCAGCAGCCTCCCGGGACAGGAGTCCTACGAGCAGTACTTC	CASSLPGQESYEQYF
14	NA	TRBV15	TRBJ2-7	NA	TGTGCCACCAGCAGACCCCAGGGAGCCCACGAGCAGTACTTC	CATSRPQGAHEQYF
14	NA	TRBV7-6	TRBJ2-2	NA	TGTGCCAGCAGCTTAAGGCTGAACACCGGGGAGCTGTTTTTT	CASSLRLNTGELFF
14	NA	TRBV27	TRBJ2-7	NA	TGTGCCAGCAGTCCATCCCTTGCCACGGGGGAGCAGTACTTC	CASSPSLATGEQYF
10	NA	TRBV6-6	TRBJ2-1	NA	TGTGCCAGCAGTTTGAATGAGCAGTTCTTC	CASSLNEQFF
15	TRBD2	TRBV6-4	TRBJ2-1	NA	TGTGCCAGCAGTGACAGTCCCGGGGGGATTAATGAGCAGTTCTTC	CASSDSPGGINEQFF
11	TRBD1	TRBV30	TRBJ1-1	once	TGTGCCTTGGGACAGGACACTGAAGCTTTCTTT	CALGQDTEAFF
14	NA	TRBV6-4	TRBJ2-3	NA	TGTGCCAGCAGTGAAGGGGATGGCACAGATACGCAGTATTTT	CASSEGDGTDTQYF
15	NA	TRBV30	TRBJ1-5	NA	TGTGCCTGGAGTGTAGGGGACTATAGCAATCAGCCCCAGCATTTT	CAWSVGDYSNQPQHF
14	NA	TRBV3-1/TRBV3-2	TRBJ1-5	NA	TGTGCCAGCAGTCAGACAGGCGAGGATCAGCCCCAGCATTTT	CASSQTGEDQPQHF
13	TRBD1	TRBV9	TRBJ1-1	once	TGTGCCAGCAGCGTCCAGGGGGACACTGAAGCTTTCTTT	CASSVQGDTEAFF
15	NA	TRBV19	TRBJ1-5	NA	TGTGCCAGTAGTCCGGGGGGGGGTAGCGATCAGCCCCAGCATTTT	CASSPGGGSDQPQHF
13	TRBD2	TRBV7-7	TRBJ2-5	NA	TGTGCCAGCAGCCCGGGGGGGGAGGAGACCCAGTACTTC	CASSPGGEETQYF
13	NA	TRBV29-1	TRBJ1-1	NA	TGCAGCGTCCCACAGGGAGAGAACACTGAAGCTTTCTTT	CSVPQGENTEAFF
15	NA	TRBV10-3	TRBJ1-1	NA	TGTGCCATCAGTGACCAGACAGGAGGGCCCACTGAAGCTTTCTTT	CAISDQTGGPTEAFF
15	TRBD1	TRBV3-1/TRBV3-2	TRBJ2-3	NA	TGTGCCAGCAGCCAAGTGGGACAGGCGACAGATACGCAGTATTTT	CASSQVGQATDTQYF
15	TRBD2	TRBV7-9	TRBJ2-1	NA	TGTGCCAGCAGCCAAGGACTAGCGGGAGTCGATGAGCAGTTCTTC	CASSQGLAGVDEQFF
13	TRBD1	TRBV6-5	TRBJ1-1	NA	TGTGCCAGCAGTCTCACAGGGGGCACTGAAGCTTTCTTT	CASSLTGGTEAFF
14	NA	TRBV3-1/TRBV3-2	TRBJ2-5	once	TGTGCCAGCAGCCAAGATGGGGGGCGAGAGACCCAGTACTTC	CASSQDGGRETQYF
15	TRBD2	TRBV10-3	TRBJ2-7	NA	TGTGCCATCAGTGAGTCGGCTAGCGGGAGTGGCGAGCAGTACTTC	CAISESASGSGEQYF
19	TRBD2	TRBV5-4	TRBJ2-1	NA	TGTGCCAGCAGCCGAGACGGACTAGCGGGGGTCCCCTCCTACAATGAGCAGTTCTTC	CASSRDGLAGVPSYNEQFF
14	NA	TRBV24-1	TRBJ1-5	NA	TGTGCCACCAGTGAGCCAGGGACCAATCAGCCCCAGCATTTT	CATSEPGTNQPQHF
14	TRBD1	TRBV7-9	TRBJ1-2	NA	TGTGCCAGCAGCCTGGGGACAGGAAAGCATGGCTACACCTTC	CASSLGTGKHGYTF
14	NA	TRBV5-8	TRBJ2-1	NA	TGTGCCAGCAGTTCCTTGGCTTGGAACAATGAGCAGTTCTTC	CASSSLAWNNEQFF
14	NA	TRBV5-6	TRBJ1-6	NA	TGTGCCAGCAGCTCCGGACAGCTAGGTTCACCCCTCCACTTT	CASSSGQLGSPLHF
17	TRBD2	TRBV4-1	TRBJ2-1	NA	TGCGCCAGCAGCCAAGATAGTCGTCTAGCGGGTTACAATGAGCAGTTCTTC	CASSQDSRLAGYNEQFF
12	NA	TRBV29-1	TRBJ1-1	once	TGCAGCGTTGAAACCGATAACACTGAAGCTTTCTTT	CSVETDNTEAFF
15	TRBD2	TRBV2	TRBJ2-1	NA	TGTGCCAGCAGTGGAAGCGGGAGCTCCTACAATGAGCAGTTCTTC	CASSGSGSSYNEQFF
15	NA	TRBV5-4	TRBJ2-7	NA	TGTGCCAGCAGCGGGGGGACAGTGGCGGGGAGGGAGCAGTACTTC	CASSGGTVAGREQYF
14	NA	TRBV7-9	TRBJ2-7	NA	TGTGCCAGCAGCTTAGGCAAAATACCCTACGAGCAGTACTTC	CASSLGKIPYEQYF
14	NA	TRBV19	TRBJ2-2	NA	TGTGCCAGTACCCAGGTTGGGTTGCCCGGGGAGCTGTTTTTT	CASTQVGLPGELFF
13	NA	TRBV7-2	TRBJ1-2	NA	TGTGCCAGCAGCTTAGGCCATGGGTATGGCTACACCTTC	CASSLGHGYGYTF
15	TRBD1	TRBV7-6	TRBJ2-2	NA	TGTGCCAGCAGCGACAGGGTCGAGTACACCGGGGAGCTGTTTTTT	CASSDRVEYTGELFF
15	NA	TRBV19	TRBJ1-6	few	TGTGCCAGTAGTTATGAGGGGCAGAATAATTCACCCCTCCACTTT	CASSYEGQNNSPLHF
16	TRBD1	TRBV3-1/TRBV3-2	TRBJ1-4	NA	TGTGCCAGCAGCCAAGAAGGGGGCGCAACTAATGAAAAACTGTTTTTT	CASSQEGGATNEKLFF
17	TRBD2	TRBV3-1/TRBV3-2	TRBJ2-7	NA	TGTGCCAGCAGCCAGGATCGGACTAGCGGAATGACCTACGAGCAGTACTTC	CASSQDRTSGMTYEQYF
14	NA	TRBV5-1	TRBJ1-4	NA	TGCGCCAGCAGCTTACAGGGACTGAGTGAAAAACTGTTTTTT	CASSLQGLSEKLFF
13	NA	TRBV24-1	TRBJ2-7	NA	TGTGCCACCAGTGCCATAGGGATGGTCGAGCAGTACTTC	CATSAIGMVEQYF
15	NA	TRBV15	TRBJ1-6	NA	TGTGCCACCAGCAGAGCCGGATCTTCTAGTTCACCCCTCCACTTT	CATSRAGSSSSPLHF
15	TRBD2	TRBV6-5	TRBJ2-1	NA	TGTGCCAGCAGCCCCGGGACTAGCGAATACAATGAGCAGTTCTTC	CASSPGTSEYNEQFF
13	NA	TRBV29-1	TRBJ2-7	NA	TGCAGCGTTGAAGATGGTCAGGGGTACGAGCAGTACTTC	CSVEDGQGYEQYF
15	NA	TRBV6-5	TRBJ1-3	NA	TGTGCCAGCAGGGACGCCGGGACCTCTGGAAACACCATATATTTT	CASRDAGTSGNTIYF
15	NA	TRBV19	TRBJ1-5	NA	TGTGCCAGTAGTCCCTCCAGGGATAGCAATCAGCCCCAGCATTTT	CASSPSRDSNQPQHF
16	NA	TRBV7-3	TRBJ2-1	once	TGTGCCAGCAGATCGGGCACAGTAGGCCCCTACAATGAGCAGTTCTTC	CASRSGTVGPYNEQFF